These 18 T cell receptor beta chains were all obtained from the same sample, sequenced in a study of cytomegalovirus exposure and HLA in healthy donors. PCR primers comprised 60 Vbeta and 13 Jbeta primers. Only in-frame clones appear in the TCRdb table, and some are missing; sequencing was by immunoSEQ multiplex PCR. This table lists about 58,000 clones. Sequencing input: PBMCs. The receptors originated from a male donor in good health and CMV-seronegative.

The rearrangement links TRBV7-6 to TRBJ2-7; 8 bases agree with TRBD2. V lost 4 bases, J lost 6 bases, and 8 bases stayed unmatched. Germline V CDR1 and CDR2: SGHVS, FNYEAQ. The length of the CDR3 is 14 residues. The CDR3 DNA is TGTGCCAGCAGCTCGGGGGTCCTAGCGGGCGAGCAGTACTTC. Translation gives CASSSGVLAGEQYF.

The V gene is TRBV7-9, the J gene TRBJ2-7; D possibly corresponds to TRBD2 (6 bases). Per germline, CDR1 SEHNR and CDR2 FQNEAQ (reference sequence). V was pared by 1 base and J by 4 bases, with 14 bases between. This CDR3 contains 15 residues. CDR3 in amino acids: CASSLVGGGIYEQYF. The CDR3 bases are TGTGCCAGCAGCTTAGTTGGTGGCGGGATTTACGAGCAGTACTTC.

The rearrangement links TRBV4-3 to TRBJ1-2; D uncertain. The V and J ends lost 0 bases and 3 bases respectively, with 8 bases between them. CDR1 is LGHNA and CDR2 is YSLEER in the germline V gene. This CDR3 contains 14 residues. CDR3 residues: CASSQDPRDYGYTF. CDR3 DNA sequence: TGCGCCAGCAGCCAAGATCCGCGGGACTATGGCTACACCTTC.

This chain uses TRBV7-9 with TRBJ2-7, with D tentatively TRBD1 (6 bases). Trimming stripped 0 bases from V and 6 bases from J, with 21 bases between. In germline, CDR1 is SEHNR, CDR2 FQNEAQ (reference sequence). The CDR3 has 17 residues. The chain's CDR3 is CASSLATGTRPFGEQYF. The CDR3 DNA follows: TGTGCCAGCAGCTTAGCCACAGGGACACGTCCCTTCGGCGAGCAGTACTTC.

V gene TRBV6-5 combines with J gene TRBJ2-3; the match to TRBD1 covers 7 bases. The CDR3 sequence is 14 residues long. The germline gives CDR1 MNHEY, CDR2 SVGAGI. The V segment lost 5 bases and the J segment 6 bases; nucleotides outside the gene matches: 8. CDR3 sequence: CASSKRGLGDTQYF. In DNA form, the CDR3 reads TGTGCCAGCAGTAAGAGGGGGCTGGGGGATACGCAGTATTTT.

The chain joins TRBV30 to TRBJ2-7, with 7 positions matching TRBD2. The CDR3 length is 14 residues. Germline CDR1 is GTSNPN and CDR2 is SVGIG (reference sequence). V was clipped by 4 bases and J by 7 bases; unmatched bases: 13. CDR3 in DNA: TGTGCCTGGACCCATGGGACTACTAAAGGGGAGCAGTACTTC. It translates to CAWTHGTTKGEQYF.

The gene calls are TRBV5-4 and TRBJ1-6, with D possibly being TRBD1 (6 bases). Per the germline V gene, CDR1 is SGHNT and CDR2 is YYREEE (reference sequence). The V end was cut by 1 base, the J end by 7 bases, with 12 bases between. CDR3 length: 15 amino acids. The CDR3 loop reads CASSLSGTRNSPLHF. The CDR3, as DNA: TGTGCCAGCAGCTTGTCCGGGACAAGGAATTCACCCCTCCACTTT.

The chain couples TRBV11-1 to TRBJ2-7; 10 nucleotides align to TRBD1. After removal of 1 base from V and 2 bases from J, the junction contained 2 bases not matched to a gene. Per the germline V gene, CDR1 is SGHAT and CDR2 is FQDESV (reference sequence). CDR3 length equals 15 residues. CDR3 sequence reads: CASSLGGTGAYEQYF. The CDR3 bases are TGTGCCAGCAGCTTAGGAGGGACAGGGGCCTACGAGCAGTACTTC.

V gene TRBV11-2 combines with J gene TRBJ1-6, with a weak D call TRBD1 (5 bases). V was clipped by 5 bases and J by 10 bases, with 18 bases between them. The CDR3 totals 15 residues. Germline CDR1 and CDR2: SGHAT and FQNNGV. The CDR3, as DNA: TGTGCCAGCAGCCGGATGTGGGGGGAAGACTCACCCCTCCACTTT. It codes for CASSRMWGEDSPLHF. The variable domain in full, completed from reference TRBV11-2 and TRBJ1-6, reads EAGVAQSPRYKIIEKRQSVAFWCNPISGHATLYWYQQILGQGPKLLIQFQNNGVVDDSQLPKDRFSAERLKGVDSTLKIQPAKLEDSAVYLCASSRMWGEDSPLHFGNGTRLTVT.

The chain has TRBV11-1 and TRBJ1-1; possibly TRBD1 for D (5 bases). Germline V lookup: CDR1 SGHAT, CDR2 FQDESV (reference sequence). The V gene lost 5 bases and the J gene lost 5 bases, with 15 bases spanning the gap. This CDR3 contains 14 residues. The CDR3 nucleotides are TGTGCCAGCAGCCCCAGACAGTTTGGAACTGAAGCTTTCTTT. Amino acid sequence: CASSPRQFGTEAFF.

This chain links TRBV5-6 with TRBJ1-2; D possibly corresponds to TRBD1 (5 bases). This CDR3 region has 14 residues. V was cut by 0 bases and J by 7 bases, with 13 bases left in between. Germline CDR1 and CDR2: SGHDT and YYEEEE. The CDR3 reads CASSLVNRRGGYTF. CDR3 nucleotides: TGTGCCAGCAGCTTGGTGAACCGGAGGGGTGGCTACACCTTC.

The chain links TRBV7-8 to TRBJ2-1, with D tentatively TRBD2 (5 bases). Deletions cut 6 bases from V and 5 bases from J, with 20 bases between. The germline CDR1 and CDR2 sequences are SGHVS and FQNEAQ. The CDR3 sequence is 16 residues long. The CDR3 region has the DNA TGTGCCAGCAGAACACGCCCCGCGGGCTGGCACAATGAGCAGTTCTTC. Translated: CASRTRPAGWHNEQFF.

The rearrangement links TRBV6-5 to TRBJ2-7, with 8 positions matching TRBD1. This CDR3 is built from 14 residues. Germline assignment: CDR1 MNHEY and CDR2 SVGAGI. V was pared by 5 bases and J by 4 bases, with 7 bases of the junction left unmatched. CDR3 in amino acids: CASSQDRAGYEQYF. CDR3 coding DNA: TGTGCCAGCAGTCAGGACAGGGCTGGGTACGAGCAGTACTTC.

The chain is built from TRBV5-4 and TRBJ1-1; TRBD1 might be the D (5 bases). CDR3 length equals 14 residues. V was cut by 4 bases and J by 6 bases, with 16 bases left in between. Germline lookup yields CDR1 SGHNT and CDR2 YYREEE (reference sequence). This CDR3 is CASSPFGGRAEAFF. The CDR3 coding sequence is TGTGCCAGCAGCCCATTCGGGGGGAGGGCTGAAGCTTTCTTT.

The chain is built from TRBV28 and TRBJ2-1, with D possibly matching TRBD2 (6 bases). The CDR3 consists of 16 residues. V lost 5 bases and J 5 bases, leaving 19 bases between the germline ends. Germline CDR1 is MDHEN and CDR2 is SYDVKM. Here the CDR3 DNA reads TGTGCCAGCAGTGGCGGGGCGCCTAAGGGCGACAATGAGCAGTTCTTC. Translated, it gives CASSGGAPKGDNEQFF.

This chain joins TRBV7-2 and TRBJ2-5; maybe TRBD1 (5 bases). V lost 5 bases and J lost 4, with 14 bases in between. Per germline, CDR1 SGHTA and CDR2 FQGNSA. The CDR3 is made up of 14 amino acids. The CDR3 region is CASSRLDSPETQYF. The CDR3 region has the DNA TGTGCCAGCAGCCGTCTAGACAGCCCAGAGACCCAGTACTTC.

In DNA, the CDR3 is TGTGCCAGCTCACCTTCACAGGGCGATCTGTACCAAGAGACCCAGTACTTC. This codes for CASSPSQGDLYQETQYF. The chain links TRBV18 to TRBJ2-5, with D possibly matching TRBD1 (6 bases). V gave up 3 bases and J gave up 0 bases, with 17 bases separating them. Germline values: CDR1 KGHSH, CDR2 LQKENI. The CDR3 runs 17 residues. Full variable domain (outside the CDR3, taken from reference TRBV18 and TRBJ2-5): NAGVMQNPRHLVRRRGQEARLRCSPMKGHSHVYWYRQLPEEGLKFMVYLQKENIIDESGMPKERFSAEFPKEGPSILRIQQVVRGDSAAYFCASSPSQGDLYQETQYFGPGTRLLVL.

The chain joins TRBV5-1 to TRBJ1-2; 8 bases align to TRBD1. With V trimmed by 0 bases and J by 4 bases, 2 bases remained unmatched. This CDR3 spans 14 amino acids. The germline V gene encodes CDR1 SGHRS and CDR2 YFSETQ. CDR3 sequence reads: CASSLVQGGYGYTF. CDR3 coding DNA: TGCGCCAGCAGCTTGGTACAGGGGGGCTATGGCTACACCTTC.